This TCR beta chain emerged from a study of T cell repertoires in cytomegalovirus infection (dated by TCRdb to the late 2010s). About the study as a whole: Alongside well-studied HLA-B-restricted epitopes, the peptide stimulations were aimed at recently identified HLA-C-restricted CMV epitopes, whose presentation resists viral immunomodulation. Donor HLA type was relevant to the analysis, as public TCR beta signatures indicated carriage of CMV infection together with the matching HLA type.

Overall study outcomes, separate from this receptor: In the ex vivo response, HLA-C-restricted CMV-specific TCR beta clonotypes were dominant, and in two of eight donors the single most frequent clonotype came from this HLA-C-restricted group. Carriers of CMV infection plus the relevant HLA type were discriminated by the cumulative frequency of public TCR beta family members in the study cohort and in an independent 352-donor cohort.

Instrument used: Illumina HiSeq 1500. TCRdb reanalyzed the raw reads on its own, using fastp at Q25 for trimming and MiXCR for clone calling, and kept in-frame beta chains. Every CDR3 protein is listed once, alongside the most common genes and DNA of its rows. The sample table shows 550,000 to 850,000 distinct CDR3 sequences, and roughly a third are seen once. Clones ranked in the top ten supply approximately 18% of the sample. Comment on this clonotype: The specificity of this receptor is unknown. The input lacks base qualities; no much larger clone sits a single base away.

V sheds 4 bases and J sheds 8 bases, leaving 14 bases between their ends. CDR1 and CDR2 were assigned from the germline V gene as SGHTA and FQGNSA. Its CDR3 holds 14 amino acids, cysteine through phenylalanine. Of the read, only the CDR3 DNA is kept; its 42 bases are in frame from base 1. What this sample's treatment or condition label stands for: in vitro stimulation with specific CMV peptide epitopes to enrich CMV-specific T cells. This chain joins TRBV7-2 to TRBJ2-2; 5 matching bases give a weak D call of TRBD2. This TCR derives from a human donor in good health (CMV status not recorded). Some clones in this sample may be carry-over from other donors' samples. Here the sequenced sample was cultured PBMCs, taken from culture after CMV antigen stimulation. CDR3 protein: CASSSGIVSGELFF. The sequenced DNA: TGTGCCAGCAGCTCCGGGATAGTATCGGGGGAGCTGTTTTTT.